The clone carrying this TCR beta chain was detected a few times. This sample is drawn from a study of blood T cell repertoires in COVID-19. Overall study: COVID-19 samples, acute and convalescent, were from the United States, Italy and Spain. T cells, B-cell-depleted T cells, or PBMCs supplied cDNA or gDNA.

Trimming removed 0 bases at V and 10 bases at J, with 15 bases between. The CDR3 has 15 amino acids. CDR1 and CDR2 from the germline V gene are LNHNV and YYDKDF (reference sequence). Methods used by the authors: Amplification with reference gene primers provided the estimates of nucleated cell counts. Using immunoSEQ multiplex PCR, the repertoire was profiled, and TCRdb retains in-frame clones only, with some absent. V, J and clone size were drawn from that table, and D and trimming were deduced from the DNA. The sample carries about 240,000 clones, approximately 87% recorded once. The source of this sequence is a man in his fifties or sixties with acute or convalescent COVID-19. Sample: peripheral blood. The chain is built from TRBV15 and TRBJ1-4, with a weak D call TRBD1 (6 bases). The CDR3 protein is CATSRDFGSGVKLFF. As DNA, the CDR3 is TGTGCCACCAGCAGAGATTTTGGATCAGGGGTAAAACTGTTTTTT.